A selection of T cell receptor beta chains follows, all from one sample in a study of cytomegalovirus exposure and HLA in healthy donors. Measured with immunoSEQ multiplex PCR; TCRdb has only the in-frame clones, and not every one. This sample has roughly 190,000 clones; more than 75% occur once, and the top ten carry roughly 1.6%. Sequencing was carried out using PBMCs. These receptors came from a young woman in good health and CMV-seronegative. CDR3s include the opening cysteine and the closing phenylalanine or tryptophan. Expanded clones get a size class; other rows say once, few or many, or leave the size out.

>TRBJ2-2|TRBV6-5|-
CASSRRVNGELFF
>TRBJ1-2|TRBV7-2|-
CASSPLGGVLGYGYTF
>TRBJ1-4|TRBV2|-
CASSSTGLFEKLFF
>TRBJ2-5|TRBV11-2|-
CASSLSAETQYF
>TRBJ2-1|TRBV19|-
CATLDMSSYNEQFF
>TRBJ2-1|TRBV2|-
CASKIEAYSYNEQFF
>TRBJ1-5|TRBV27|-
CASSLSGGQGEQPQHF
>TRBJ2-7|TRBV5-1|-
CASSLADRGAINEQYF
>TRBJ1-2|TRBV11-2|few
CASSLGRVLGRDGYTF
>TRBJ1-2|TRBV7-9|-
CASSFVGTGEDGYTF
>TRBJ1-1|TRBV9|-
CASSSRRDRGRETWLRTEAFF
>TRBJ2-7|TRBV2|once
CASSEALRGTSGKVTEQYF
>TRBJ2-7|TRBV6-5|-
CASSRQENSYEQYF
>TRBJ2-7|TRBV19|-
CASKRGGEQYF
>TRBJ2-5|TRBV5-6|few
CASSLRDTQETQYF
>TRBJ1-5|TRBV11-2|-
CASSLLRSTRVGQPQHF
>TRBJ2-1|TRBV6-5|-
CASSYLDRGRYNEQFF
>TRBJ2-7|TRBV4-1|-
CASSQDFLAGVYEQYF
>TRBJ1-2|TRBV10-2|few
CASSESIGQGIRYTF
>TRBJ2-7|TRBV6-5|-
CASSYYGQGLNEQYF
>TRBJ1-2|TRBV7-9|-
CASSGQGQFINGYTF
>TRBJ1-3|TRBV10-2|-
CASGEMTGASGNTIYF
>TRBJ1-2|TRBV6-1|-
CASSELTNYGYTF
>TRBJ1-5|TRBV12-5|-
CASGLVLLGTDSQPQHF
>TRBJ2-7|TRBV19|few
CASSTISGSGYEQYF
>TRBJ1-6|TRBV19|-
CASSMATGHYNSPLHF
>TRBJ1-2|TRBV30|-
CAWSVQGYGYTF
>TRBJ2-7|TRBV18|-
CASSPGTEREQYF
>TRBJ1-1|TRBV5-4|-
CASSSRDRGEAFF
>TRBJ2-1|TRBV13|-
CASSLHNEQFF
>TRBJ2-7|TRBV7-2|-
CASSLNFGTAYEQYF
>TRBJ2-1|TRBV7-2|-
CASSWGQLNEQFF
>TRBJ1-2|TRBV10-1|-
CASSETGRGYTF
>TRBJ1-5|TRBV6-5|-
CASSYARPQHF
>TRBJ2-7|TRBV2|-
CASRGDRGTYEQYF
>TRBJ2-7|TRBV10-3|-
CAISDGLTGRGSYEQYF
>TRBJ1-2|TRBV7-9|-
CASSSTGLRGYTF
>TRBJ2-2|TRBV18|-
CASSRIDRGSGTGELFF
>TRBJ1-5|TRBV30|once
CAWSVSFPNQPQHF
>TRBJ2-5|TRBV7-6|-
CASSLQTSGGSLYF
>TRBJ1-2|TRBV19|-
CASSIPLGDRVDGYTF
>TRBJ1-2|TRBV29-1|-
CSARARGLHGYTF
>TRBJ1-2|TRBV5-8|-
CASRPQGDYGYTF
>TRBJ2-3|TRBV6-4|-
CASSDSAEGPTDTQYF
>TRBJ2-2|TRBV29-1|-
CSVVSSNTGELFF
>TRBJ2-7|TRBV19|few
CASSILAGGLYEQYF
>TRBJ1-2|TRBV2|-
CASRVGGALIGGYTF
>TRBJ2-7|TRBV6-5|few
CASSYGRGYEQYF
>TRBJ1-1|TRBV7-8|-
CASSRGRTEAFF
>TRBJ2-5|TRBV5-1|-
CASSLVVTAIQETQYF
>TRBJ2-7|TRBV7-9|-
CASTSGGGVEQYF
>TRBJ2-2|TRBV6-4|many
CASSLAGDTGELFF
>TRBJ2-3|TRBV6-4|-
CASSDSGTSHTDTQYF
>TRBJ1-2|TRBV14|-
CASSHARVGYTF